Below, 24 T cell receptor beta chains from the same sample are listed, as sequenced in a study of cytomegalovirus exposure and HLA in healthy donors (dated by TCRdb to 2017 to 2019). The method was the immunoSEQ multiplex PCR assay. A mixture of 60 forward primers for TCR Vbeta segments and 13 reverse primers for TCR Jbeta segments was used in the multiplex PCR. Sourced from immuneACCESS, this table was stored by TCRdb with only in-frame sequences that have V and J called. A share of the clones is absent; for the studies checked, an unresolved V gene accounts for under half, and the remainder has no known explanation. The table for this sample lists under 200,000 clones; 70% to 80% of them were counted only once. The ten largest clones add up to about 9.5% of the sample. Sequencing was done on a sample of PBMCs. The receptor set was obtained from a man aged 18 to 29 in good health and CMV-seropositive.

The chain joins TRBV4-1 to TRBJ1-5; possibly TRBD1 for D (5 bases). Per germline, CDR1 MGHRA and CDR2 YSYEKL. Between the trimmed V and J ends, which lost 3 bases and 3 bases, there was a span of 15 bases. The CDR3 is made up of 16 amino acids. The CDR3 region has the DNA TGCGCCAGCAGCCAGAGCCAGACAGACCTCAATCAGCCCCAGCATTTT. Its translation is CASSQSQTDLNQPQHF.

This clone was found once. CDR3 nucleotide sequence: TGTGCCAGCAGCATTGTCGGGGGTTCGGGGGAAAAACTGTTTTTT. Translating gives CASSIVGGSGEKLFF. The chain couples TRBV7-2 to TRBJ1-4; D perhaps matches TRBD1 (5 bases). V was cut by 5 bases and J by 8 bases, with 18 bases left in between. This CDR3 comprises 15 residues. CDR1 is SGHTA, CDR2 FQGNSA, per germline.

The chain employs TRBV25-1 and TRBJ1-4; possible D gene TRBD1, 6 bases. The V and J ends lost 0 bases and 7 bases respectively, with 9 bases between them. The CDR3 runs 14 residues. Looked up from germline, CDR1 is MGHDK and CDR2 is SYGVNS. CDR3 nucleotides: TGTGCCAGCAGTGAATATCAGGGGAGTGAAAAACTGTTTTTT. Translation: CASSEYQGSEKLFF.

This clone was found a few times. The V and J genes are TRBV5-6 and TRBJ1-3, with D possibly matching TRBD1 (5 bases). CDR3 size: 15 residues. Germline V lookup: CDR1 SGHDT, CDR2 YYEEEE. Trimming cost V 0 bases and J 6 bases, with 13 bases left between them. The CDR3 DNA is TGTGCCAGCAGCTTGGGGGCTGCGGGGCTAAACACCATATATTTT. Protein product: CASSLGAAGLNTIYF.

Only a few counts were recorded for this clone. The chain carries TRBV2 and TRBJ1-1, with D unresolved. The length of the CDR3 is 14 residues. The germline V gene has CDR1 SNHLY and CDR2 FYNNEI. Trimming removed 0 bases at V and 5 bases at J, with 10 bases between. CDR3 in amino acids: CASSEALVRTEAFF. The CDR3 DNA reads as TGTGCCAGCAGTGAAGCCCTCGTGAGAACTGAAGCTTTCTTT.

V gene TRBV5-1 combines with J gene TRBJ2-1; D perhaps matches TRBD2 (5 bases). The CDR3 consists of 15 residues. The V end was cut by 3 bases, the J end by 7 bases, with 17 bases between. CDR1 and CDR2 from the germline V gene are SGHRS and YFSETQ. CDR3: CASSWTATRRNEQFF. The CDR3 DNA is TGCGCCAGCAGCTGGACGGCCACTAGGAGAAATGAGCAGTTCTTC.

The chain has TRBV6-6 and TRBJ2-5; a weak D match, TRBD1 (5 bases). The germline V and J ends were trimmed by 5 bases and 5 bases, with 15 bases remaining between them. Germline V gene sequence: CDR1 MNHNY, CDR2 SVGAGI (reference sequence). CDR3 length: 14 amino acids. The CDR3 is CASSGHQGSETQYF. As DNA, the CDR3 is TGTGCCAGCAGTGGACACCAGGGATCCGAGACCCAGTACTTC.

The chain is built from TRBV5-6 and TRBJ2-1; 7 bases line up with TRBD2. This CDR3 contains 15 residues. V shed 2 bases and J 2 bases; nucleotides not matched to a gene: 4. The V gene's germline CDR1 is SGHDT and CDR2 YYEEEE. The CDR3 loop is CASSLSGTPYNEQFF. Written as DNA, the CDR3 is TGTGCCAGCAGCTTAAGCGGGACCCCCTACAATGAGCAGTTCTTC.

V gene TRBV29-1 combines with J gene TRBJ1-1, with D maybe TRBD1 (6 bases). The CDR3 covers 13 residues. Germline loops: CDR1 SQVTM, CDR2 ANQGSEA. CDR3 protein: CTIRGAGDTEAFF. As DNA, the CDR3 is TGCACCATACGGGGGGCGGGGGACACTGAAGCTTTCTTT.

The chain links TRBV7-2 to TRBJ2-5; 9 bases map to TRBD2. Trimming at V came to 1 base and at J to 5 bases, leaving 8 bases not matched to a gene. Germline CDR1 and CDR2: SGHTA and FQGNSA. CDR3 length: 16 amino acids. CDR3: CASSLGGSGGDETQYF. DNA of the CDR3: TGTGCCAGCAGCTTAGGAGGTAGCGGGGGCGATGAGACCCAGTACTTC.

The chain is built from TRBV19 and TRBJ1-2; D remains unclear. CDR3 length equals 12 residues. The V end lost 3 bases, the J end lost 4 bases, and 6 bases lay between the germline ends. Germline V gene sequence: CDR1 LNHDA, CDR2 SQIVND (reference sequence). CDR3 loop: CASSISLYGYTF. The CDR3 nucleotides read TGTGCCAGTAGTATTTCACTCTATGGCTACACCTTC.

The chain joins TRBV7-9 to TRBJ2-3, with 7 bases fitting TRBD2. V trimming: 3 bases; J trimming: 2 bases; junction bases outside the gene matches: 8. Germline V CDR1 and CDR2: SEHNR, FQNEAQ (reference sequence). There are 16 residues in the CDR3. The CDR3 coding sequence is TGTGCCAGCAGCTTCCAAGCGGGGAGCATCACAGATACGCAGTATTTT. Protein sequence: CASSFQAGSITDTQYF. Drawing the rest from reference TRBV7-9 and TRBJ2-3, the complete variable domain is DTGVSQNPRHKITKRGQNVTFRCDPISEHNRLYWYRQTLGQGPEFLTYFQNEAQLEKSRLLSDRFSAERPKGSFSTLEIQRTEQGDSAMYLCASSFQAGSITDTQYFGPGTRLTVL.

The V gene is TRBV6-5, the J gene TRBJ2-7, with D unresolved. Trimming took off 0 bases at V and 7 bases at J, with 19 bases between the two ends. The CDR3 sequence is 16 residues long. Germline lookup yields CDR1 MNHEY and CDR2 SVGAGI. The DNA of the CDR3 is TGTGCCAGCAGTTACTCCAATCCACGACAAGGTTGGGAGCAGTACTTC. Translation gives CASSYSNPRQGWEQYF.

This chain connects TRBV5-1 to TRBJ1-1; 8 bases fit TRBD1. V shed 0 bases and J 5 bases; nucleotides not matched to a gene: 6. The germline V gene encodes CDR1 SGHRS and CDR2 YFSETQ. The CDR3 runs to 15 residues. The CDR3 reads CASSLGPGGGTEAFF. The CDR3 DNA reads as TGCGCCAGCAGCTTGGGCCCAGGGGGCGGGACTGAAGCTTTCTTT.

This clone appeared a few times. An end of the junction does not agree with germline; a read error may underlie this. V usage is TRBV7-9 and J usage is TRBJ2-7, with 7 positions matching TRBD1. The CDR3 loop spans 16 amino acids. Germline loops: CDR1 SEHNR, CDR2 FQNEAQ (reference sequence). The CDR3 region is CSSSQLLDRYSYEQYF. CDR3 nucleotide sequence: TGTTCCAGCAGCCAGCTTTTGGACAGGTATTCCTACGAGCAGTACTTC.

The chain joins TRBV4-2 to TRBJ1-2; D is possibly TRBD1 (6 bases). V was cut by 0 bases and J by 0 bases, with 11 bases left in between. The CDR3 has 16 residues. From germline, CDR1 is LGHNA and CDR2 YNFKEQ. The CDR3 reads CASSQERGRANYGYTF. In DNA, the CDR3 is TGTGCCAGCAGCCAAGAGAGGGGGAGAGCTAACTATGGCTACACCTTC.

The chain combines TRBV5-6 with TRBJ1-1; D not resolved. The CDR3 runs to 12 residues. Trimming removed 6 bases from V and 1 base from J, with 7 bases in between. Per the germline V gene, CDR1 is SGHDT and CDR2 is YYEEEE. The CDR3 coding sequence is TGTGCCAGCACCCGGGGGAACACTGAAGCTTTCTTT. Translation gives CASTRGNTEAFF.

The CDR3 nucleotides are TGCGCCAGCAGCCCCGGGACAGCCTCCCTTACGAGCAATCAGCCCCAGCATTTT. It specifies CASSPGTASLTSNQPQHF. V gene TRBV5-1 combines with J gene TRBJ1-5, with TRBD1 matching 7 bases. Trimming removed 4 bases from V and 1 base from J; junction bases left unmatched: 14. The CDR3 length is 18 residues. In germline, CDR1 is SGHRS, CDR2 YFSETQ.

The chain has TRBV6-5 and TRBJ1-2; D unclear. The CDR3 loop spans 14 amino acids. Germline V CDR1 and CDR2: MNHEY, SVGAGI. Trimming left V 0 bases short and J 4 bases short, with 9 bases between. In DNA, the CDR3 is TGTGCCAGCAGTTACTCGAGGGAGGGCTATGGCTACACCTTC. Its protein product is CASSYSREGYGYTF.

This sequence joins TRBV6-5 and TRBJ2-5; TRBD2 matches 10 bases. The CDR3 contains 14 residues. J was trimmed by 5 bases and V by 6 bases; bases with no gene match: 6. The germline CDR1 and CDR2 sequences are MNHEY and SVGAGI. The CDR3 DNA reads TGTGCCAGCAGGGATAGCGGGGGGTCGGAGACCCAGTACTTC. This encodes CASRDSGGSETQYF.

The chain joins TRBV20-1 to TRBJ1-2; D unresolved. The V gene's germline CDR1 is DFQATT and CDR2 SNEGSKA (reference sequence). The CDR3 extends over 11 amino acids. V dropped 4 bases and J dropped 3 bases, with 6 bases sitting between them. CDR3 sequence reads: CSAMGDYGYTF. The DNA of the CDR3 is TGCAGTGCTATGGGAGACTATGGCTACACCTTC.

This chain links TRBV2 with TRBJ2-7, with TRBD2 identical over 11 bases. The length of the CDR3 is 15 residues. The ends lost 7 bases at V and 3 bases at J; junction bases unmatched: 8. The germline V gene encodes CDR1 SNHLY and CDR2 FYNNEI. CDR3 protein: CASNGKTSGVYEQYF. The CDR3 DNA is TGTGCCAGCAACGGCAAGACTAGCGGGGTCTACGAGCAGTACTTC. Variable domain in full (rest from reference TRBV2 and TRBJ2-7): EPEVTQTPSHQVTQMGQEVILRCVPISNHLYFYWYRQILGQKVEFLVSFYNNEISEKSEIFDDQFSVERPDGSNFTLKIRSTKLEDSAMYFCASNGKTSGVYEQYFGPGTRLTVT.

The J gene is TRBJ2-1, the V gene TRBV6-1; no reliable D call. Germline lookup yields CDR1 MNHNS and CDR2 SASEGT. The CDR3 is 12 amino acids. V was pared by 6 bases and J by 10 bases, with 13 bases between. DNA for the CDR3: TGTGCCAGCAGATTCCCACGCGCCGAGCAGTTCTTC. Translation gives CASRFPRAEQFF.

A single count supports this clone. The chain carries TRBV19 and TRBJ1-5; D is perhaps TRBD1 (6 bases). Trimming removed 0 bases from V and 4 bases from J, with 13 bases in between. Per germline, CDR1 LNHDA and CDR2 SQIVND (reference sequence). CDR3 length equals 16 residues. CDR3 DNA: TGTGCCAGTAGTATAGATCTAGGACAGCCAAATCAGCCCCAGCATTTT. Its protein is CASSIDLGQPNQPQHF.